Shown below are 23 T cell receptor beta chains from a single sample sequenced in a study of T cell repertoires in cytomegalovirus infection. From the reads, TCRdb called clonotypes with MiXCR, one entry per CDR3 protein. The sample has approximately 1,000,000 distinct CDR3 sequences, roughly 30% seen once. Their antigens remain unidentified. The input for sequencing was cultured CD8+ T cells from PBMCs, taken from culture after CMV antigen stimulation. These receptors all come from a human donor in good health (CMV status not recorded). Some clones in this sample may be carry-over from other donors' samples.

This clonotype was picked up a small number of times. The chain recombines TRBV4-3 with TRBJ1-5; possible D gene TRBD1, 5 bases. Trimming left V 1 base short and J 2 bases short, with 9 bases between. This CDR3 spans 15 amino acids. Looked up from germline, CDR1 is LGHNA and CDR2 is YSLEER. CDR3 in amino acids: CASSQVLGGNQPQHF. DNA for the CDR3: TGCGCCAGCAGCCAAGTTCTGGGGGGCAATCAGCCCCAGCATTTT.

This clonotype was recorded a few times. J is TRBJ2-1 and V is TRBV12-5; the match to TRBD2 covers 8 bases. This CDR3 spans 15 amino acids. The ends lost 5 bases at V and 4 bases at J; junction bases unmatched: 7. Per the germline V gene, CDR1 is LGHNT and CDR2 is FRNRAP. CDR3 in amino acids: CASGPRTSRYNEQFF. Written as DNA, the CDR3 is TGTGCTAGTGGTCCTCGGACTAGCCGGTACAATGAGCAGTTCTTC. The variable domain in full, with the rest retrieved from reference TRBV12-5 and TRBJ2-1, is DARVTQTPRHKVTEMGQEVTMRCQPILGHNTVFWYRQTMMQGLELLAYFRNRAPLDDSGMPKDRFSAEMPDATLATLKIQPSEPRDSAVYFCASGPRTSRYNEQFFGPGTRLTVL.

In DNA form, the CDR3 reads TGCAGTGCTACCGACAGGGTTGAGCAGTACTTC. Its translation is CSATDRVEQYF. The gene calls are TRBV20-1 and TRBJ2-7; 7 bases agree with TRBD1. CDR3 length: 11 amino acids. Germline V lookup: CDR1 DFQATT, CDR2 SNEGSKA (reference sequence). V was pared by 4 bases and J by 7 bases, with 4 bases of the junction left unmatched.

This clonotype was observed a few times. V and J are TRBV12-5 and TRBJ1-2, with D maybe TRBD1 (5 bases). The V gene's germline CDR1 is LGHNT and CDR2 FRNRAP. The CDR3 extends over 14 amino acids. Trimming took 2 bases from V and 5 from J, leaving 12 bases between them. CDR3 region: CASGLPGTGYGYTF. DNA for the CDR3: TGTGCTAGTGGTTTGCCAGGGACTGGATATGGCTACACCTTC.

CDR3 region: CASSDRAMNTEAFF. The DNA of the CDR3 is TGTGCCAGCTCGGACAGGGCCATGAACACTGAAGCTTTCTTT. V usage is TRBV6-2 or TRBV6-3 and J usage is TRBJ1-1; 8 bases match TRBD1. The ends lost 8 bases at V and 0 bases at J; junction bases unmatched: 5. The CDR3 has 14 residues. Germline CDR1 MNHEY, CDR2 SVGEGT.

CDR3 residues: CASSTDRPPNYGYTF. The CDR3 DNA sequence: TGTGCCAGCAGCACGGACAGGCCACCTAACTATGGCTACACCTTC. The chain carries TRBV5-6 and TRBJ1-2, with 7 bases fitting TRBD1. The CDR3 is 15 residues long. The V gene's germline CDR1 is SGHDT and CDR2 YYEEEE. The trim removed 4 bases at V and 0 bases at J, leaving 6 bases unmatched.

The chain couples TRBV7-6 to TRBJ2-5; D uncertain. The ends were cut back, 5 bases at V and 5 bases at J, with 9 bases in the middle. Germline CDR1 SGHVS, CDR2 FNYEAQ. CDR3 length: 12 amino acids. CDR3 amino acids: CASSQFGETQYF. The DNA of the CDR3 is TGTGCCAGCAGCCAATTCGGGGAGACCCAGTACTTC.

The chain employs TRBV19 and TRBJ1-5; D is unresolved. CDR1 is LNHDA, CDR2 SQIVND, per germline (reference sequence). This CDR3 is built from 13 residues. V shed 3 bases and J shed 7 bases, with 10 bases lying between them. The DNA for the CDR3 is TGTGCCAGTAGTATTCAAAGTGACCAGCCCCAGCATTTT. Its protein product is CASSIQSDQPQHF.

V and J are TRBV10-3 and TRBJ2-1; D not certain. V gave up 0 bases and J gave up 8 bases, with 17 bases separating them. Germline CDR1 is ENHRY and CDR2 is SYGVKD. This CDR3 comprises 16 residues. CDR3 sequence reads: CAISESLQAPLDEQFF. In DNA form, the CDR3 reads TGTGCCATCAGTGAGTCCCTCCAGGCTCCTCTCGATGAGCAGTTCTTC.

This clonotype was detected a few times. The V and J genes are TRBV11-3 and TRBJ1-5; 7 nucleotides agree with TRBD1. In germline, CDR1 is SGHNT, CDR2 YENEEA. J gave up 0 bases and V 1 base, and 9 bases lay outside the gene matches. The CDR3 length is 18 residues. The CDR3 DNA sequence: TGTGCCAGCAGCTTAGCCTCTCACAGGGGAAATAGCAATCAGCCCCAGCATTTT. It yields the protein CASSLASHRGNSNQPQHF. Using reference TRBV11-3 and TRBJ1-5 for the parts outside the CDR3, the full variable domain is EAGVVQSPRYKIIEKKQPVAFWCNPISGHNTLYWYLQNLGQGPELLIRYENEEAVDDSQLPKDRFSAERLKGVDSTLKIQPAELGDSAVYLCASSLASHRGNSNQPQHFGDGTRLSIL.

This clonotype was counted at least ten times. This chain connects TRBV7-9 to TRBJ2-5; D may be TRBD1 or TRBD2 (5 bases each). Germline V lookup: CDR1 SEHNR, CDR2 FQNEAQ (reference sequence). The CDR3 runs 14 residues. Trimming stripped 5 bases from V and 2 bases from J, with 12 bases between. CDR3 DNA: TGTGCCAGCAGCCGCCGGGACCCACAAGAGACCCAGTACTTC. It codes for CASSRRDPQETQYF.

The V gene is TRBV4-1, the J gene TRBJ2-3; no clear D gene. This CDR3 has 15 residues. Germline CDR1 is MGHRA and CDR2 is YSYEKL. The V end lost 4 bases, the J end lost 1 base, and 12 bases lay between the germline ends. CDR3 loop: CASSRAPPGTDTQYF. The CDR3, as DNA: TGCGCCAGCAGCCGAGCCCCACCCGGCACAGATACGCAGTATTTT.

The chain is built from TRBV20-1 and TRBJ1-4, with D tentatively TRBD1 (6 bases). The V gene lost 2 bases and the J gene lost 7 bases, with 17 bases spanning the gap. CDR3 length equals 15 residues. Germline assignment: CDR1 DFQATT and CDR2 SNEGSKA (reference sequence). CDR3 sequence: CSARPTEVRGEKLFF. In DNA form, the CDR3 reads TGCAGTGCTAGACCGACAGAGGTCAGGGGTGAAAAACTGTTTTTT.

This clonotype was recorded many times. The chain uses TRBV11-3 and TRBJ1-1, with 9 bases matching TRBD1. V trimming: 6 bases; J trimming: 4 bases; junction bases outside the gene matches: 3. This CDR3 has 13 residues. CDR1 and CDR2 (germline): SGHNT, YENEEA. This CDR3 reads CASSKDRGTEAFF. CDR3 bases: TGTGCCAGCAGTAAGGACAGGGGCACTGAAGCTTTCTTT. Variable domain in full (rest from reference TRBV11-3 and TRBJ1-1): EAGVVQSPRYKIIEKKQPVAFWCNPISGHNTLYWYLQNLGQGPELLIRYENEEAVDDSQLPKDRFSAERLKGVDSTLKIQPAELGDSAVYLCASSKDRGTEAFFGQGTRLTVV.

This clonotype was recorded a few times. The chain links TRBV6-1 to TRBJ1-2; D is uncertain. This CDR3 spans 14 amino acids. Germline V gene sequence: CDR1 MNHNS, CDR2 SASEGT. V was clipped by 4 bases and J by 3 bases, with 12 bases between them. The CDR3: CASSVNPVDYGYTF. CDR3 in DNA: TGTGCCAGCAGTGTAAATCCCGTGGACTATGGCTACACCTTC.

The chain joins TRBV6-5 to TRBJ1-1; D unresolved. This CDR3 spans 14 amino acids. The V end was cut by 6 bases, the J end by 3 bases, with 14 bases between. Germline lookup yields CDR1 MNHEY and CDR2 SVGAGI. The CDR3 here is CASRILKSHTEAFF. As DNA, the CDR3 is TGTGCCAGCAGGATACTCAAAAGCCACACTGAAGCTTTCTTT.

V is TRBV14 and J is TRBJ1-1; no clear D. V was trimmed by 3 bases and J by 5 bases, leaving 25 bases between them. The CDR3 has 18 amino acids. The germline V gene encodes CDR1 SGHDN and CDR2 FVKESK. The CDR3: CASSQITTMEGDLTEAFF. The CDR3 nucleotides are TGTGCCAGCAGCCAGATAACGACAATGGAGGGAGATTTGACTGAAGCTTTCTTT.

V gene TRBV7-2 combines with J gene TRBJ2-5, with a weak D call TRBD2 (5 bases). Trimming pared 4 bases from V and 5 bases from J, leaving 23 bases between. The CDR3 has 17 residues. Germline CDR1 SGHTA, CDR2 FQGNSA. The CDR3 here is CASSYHRRRSILETQYF. In nucleotides, the CDR3 is TGTGCCAGCAGCTACCACCGGAGGCGGAGTATACTGGAGACCCAGTACTTC.

The rearrangement links TRBV6-8 to TRBJ1-6; D is uncertain. Trimming pared 9 bases from V and 0 bases from J, leaving 12 bases between. The CDR3 is made up of 15 amino acids. Germline V lookup: CDR1 MNHGY, CDR2 SAAAGT. This CDR3 reads CARRPVFSYNSPLHF. The CDR3, as DNA: TGTGCCAGGAGACCGGTATTCTCCTATAATTCACCCCTCCACTTT.

This chain links TRBV12-3 or TRBV12-4 with TRBJ2-1; D may be TRBD1 (6 bases). V gave up 5 bases and J gave up 2 bases, with 13 bases separating them. This CDR3 has 15 amino acids. CDR3 amino acids: CASSHQGPTYNEQFF. The DNA of the CDR3 is TGTGCCAGCAGTCATCAGGGGCCAACCTACAATGAGCAGTTCTTC.

Of note for this clonotype: A much bigger clone sits one base away, suggesting this may be a read error. The chain employs TRBV7-4 and TRBJ2-3; weak D call: TRBD1 (5 bases). The CDR3 runs to 14 residues. Germline CDR1 is SGHVT and CDR2 is SQSDAQ. The CDR3 DNA reads TGTGTCAGCAGCCCACAGGTCAACACAGATACGCAGTATTTT. This codes for CVSSPQVNTDTQYF.

In nucleotides, the CDR3 is TGTGCCAGCAGCAAGGGGACAGGCTACGAGCAGTACTTC. Translation gives CASSKGTGYEQYF. V usage is TRBV6-6 and J usage is TRBJ2-7; 8 nucleotides match TRBD1. This CDR3 contains 13 residues. CDR1 is MNHNY, CDR2 SVGAGI, per germline (reference sequence). Trimming took 6 bases from V and 3 from J; bases not matched to a gene: 4.

This clonotype showed up many times. Here the CDR3 DNA reads TGTGCCAGCAGCTTAGGGGTCAGCTACTCCTACGAGCAGTACTTC. Its translation is CASSLGVSYSYEQYF. The chain combines TRBV7-2 with TRBJ2-7, with unresolved D. Germline V CDR1 and CDR2: SGHTA, FQGNSA. V was pared by 1 base and J by 0 bases, with 10 bases between. The CDR3 has 15 amino acids.